The clone carrying this T cell receptor beta chain has a handful of counts. The sample originates from a study of regulatory T cells in long-lasting Graves disease. Germline CDR1 and CDR2: SEHNR and FQNEAQ (reference sequence). This CDR3 region has 12 residues. V was pared by 4 bases and J by 8 bases, with 11 bases between. Through Arm-PCR of CDR3 regions and iRepertoire HTBI primers, TCR beta libraries were built. Original handling: From all samples, identification returned over 13 TRBJ and around 62 TRBV segments. TCRdb called the multiplex PCR reads again in MiXCR, with one record for every CDR3 protein. The V and J calls, along with clone size, are taken from TCRdb and not from the paper's own processing. The sample lists approximately 540,000 distinct CDR3 sequences, more than 10% seen once, with over 7% in the top ten. As to time point: newly diagnosed GD, antithyroid drugs for less than 3 months. The TCR library was made from RNA that had been extracted from PBMCs in TRIzol. As collected, the peripheral blood samples measured nine milliliters each and went into EDTA tubes.

The sample also formed part of further work on T cells in Graves' hyperthyroidism and ophthalmopathy.

This clonotype was obtained from a woman under 40 with Graves disease. This material consisted of peripheral blood mononuclear cells (PBMCs), taken at new diagnosis, from a patient treated with antithyroid drugs. This rearrangement joins TRBV7-9 to TRBJ1-2; D remains unclear. CDR3 sequence reads: CASSSFRFGYTF. CDR3 sequence (DNA): TGTGCCAGCAGCTCGTTTAGGTTCGGCTACACCTTC.